This entry lists 21 T cell receptor beta chains sequenced from one sample in a study of vaccination effects on CD4 cells after COVID-19. The antigens for these receptors are not known. Expansion with viral peptide pools was applied to antigen-specific CD4+ T cells by the ViraFEST assay prior to sequencing. Once cultured for 10 days, the cells underwent separation to obtain CD4+ T cells. Each participant was administered two doses of either the BNT162b2 or the mRNA-1273 vaccine. Repertoires were generated with immunoSEQ multiplex PCR, while TCRdb's copy carries only in-frame clones and drops some. The top ten hold over 7.5% of the sample, which has some 22,000 clones, 73% seen once. This material consisted of CD4+ T cells from PBMCs cultured with SARS-CoV-2 spike peptides, taken after COVID-19 vaccination. The receptors here all came from a human donor who received a COVID-19 vaccine.

In this sample, this clone is medium-sized. The CDR3 DNA reads TGTGCCAGCACCAAGGGACTAGAGTCTTGGACCGGGGAGCTGTTTTTT. Protein: CASTKGLESWTGELFF. J is TRBJ2-2 and V is TRBV9, with 8 bases aligning to TRBD2. V lost 6 bases to trimming and J lost 5 bases; unmatched junction nucleotides: 12. In germline, CDR1 is SGDLS, CDR2 YYNGEE. This CDR3 is built from 16 residues.

The rearrangement uses TRBV2 and TRBJ2-3; no definite D call. Trimming took 4 bases from V and 9 from J, leaving 11 bases between them. Germline V gene lookup returns CDR1 SNHLY and CDR2 FYNNEI. CDR3 size: 12 residues. In nucleotides, the CDR3 is TGTGCCAGCAGTGCCCAGGTTAGCACGCAGTATTTT. Translation gives CASSAQVSTQYF.

The rearrangement links TRBV19 to TRBJ2-7, with D perhaps being TRBD1 or TRBD2 (5 bases each). This CDR3 spans 12 amino acids. The germline V and J ends were trimmed by 6 bases and 5 bases, with 11 bases remaining between them. CDR1 is LNHDA, CDR2 SQIVND, per germline (reference sequence). CDR3 in DNA: TGTGCCAGTAGCTTGTGGGACCACGAGCAGTACTTC. Its protein product is CASSLWDHEQYF.

Only one count was recorded for this clone. The genes are TRBV3-1 (or the pseudogene TRBV3-2) and TRBJ1-2; 8 positions agree with TRBD1. In germline, CDR1 is LGHDT, CDR2 YNNKEL (reference sequence). CDR3 length: 15 residues. The V and J ends lost 3 bases and 7 bases, in that order; junction bases with no gene match: 10. CDR3 protein: CASSHGQGGAGGYTF. The CDR3 DNA sequence: TGTGCCAGCAGCCACGGACAGGGAGGTGCGGGTGGCTACACCTTC.

This clone was detected once. The chain couples TRBV4-2 to TRBJ2-3; D is unclear. The CDR3 is 14 amino acids. V dropped 1 base and J dropped 5 bases, with 10 bases sitting between them. CDR1 is LGHNA, CDR2 YNFKEQ, per germline. The CDR3, as DNA: TGTGCCAGCAGCCAAGGCAATAGTGTAGATACGCAGTATTTT. Amino acid sequence: CASSQGNSVDTQYF.

This clone turned up a few times. CDR3 sequence (DNA): TGTGCCAGCAGCAATCCGCGGAAAGGGTATGAGCAGTTCTTC. It encodes CASSNPRKGYEQFF. The chain links TRBV21-1 to TRBJ2-1. TRBV21-1 is an annotated pseudogene. This CDR3 is 14 amino acids long.

This chain uses TRBV30 with TRBJ1-2; D is unresolved. The V end was cut by 2 bases, the J end by 4 bases, with 8 bases between. Germline lookup yields CDR1 GTSNPN and CDR2 SVGIG (reference sequence). The CDR3 totals 12 residues. CDR3 DNA: TGTGCCTGGAGTCCCCGATTCTATGGCTACACCTTC. It specifies CAWSPRFYGYTF. The full variable domain, completed using reference TRBV30 and TRBJ1-2, is SQTIHQWPATLVQPVGSPLSLECTVEGTSNPNLYWYRQAAGRGLQLLFYSVGIGQISSEVPQNLSASRPQDRQFILSSKKLLLSDSGFYLCAWSPRFYGYTFGSGTRLTVV.

The chain links TRBV6-5 to TRBJ1-2; D is undetermined. The V gene's germline CDR1 is MNHEY and CDR2 SVGAGI. The CDR3 sequence is 14 residues long. V was pared by 8 bases and J by 1 base, with 14 bases between. This chain's CDR3 is CASRMPEFNYGYTF. Here the CDR3 DNA reads TGTGCCAGCCGAATGCCAGAGTTTAACTATGGCTACACCTTC.

A few counts support this clone. This chain links TRBV6-5 with TRBJ1-1, with 8 nucleotides matching TRBD1. This CDR3 comprises 13 residues. Germline V gene lookup returns CDR1 MNHEY and CDR2 SVGAGI. Trimming cost V 11 bases and J 4 bases; bases outside gene matches: 9. For the CDR3, the DNA is TGTGCCGGCGGGACAGGATTGATCACTGAAGCTTTCTTT. Its translation is CAGGTGLITEAFF.

This clone is judged large. The gene calls are TRBV7-2 and TRBJ1-5; D is uncertain. V gave up 1 base and J gave up 0 bases, with 7 bases separating them. This CDR3 has 15 amino acids. The germline V gene encodes CDR1 SGHTA and CDR2 FQGNSA. The CDR3 is CASSLVQISNQPQHF. As DNA, the CDR3 is TGTGCCAGCAGCTTAGTACAGATTAGCAATCAGCCCCAGCATTTT.

This clone was seen a few times. V gene TRBV9 combines with J gene TRBJ2-1; 8 bases fit TRBD2. V lost 2 bases and J lost 1; bases outside the gene matches: 2. The germline gives CDR1 SGDLS, CDR2 YYNGEE. The CDR3 totals 15 residues. CDR3 coding DNA: TGTGCCAGCAGCGTGGCGGGGGGTTCCTACAATGAGCAGTTCTTC. It codes for CASSVAGGSYNEQFF.

CDR3 sequence reads: CASSTTSLETQYF. The CDR3 DNA reads as TGTGCCAGCAGCACCACTAGTCTGGAGACCCAGTACTTC. The chain couples TRBV12-3 or TRBV12-4 to TRBJ2-5; D may be TRBD2 (5 bases). This CDR3 spans 13 amino acids. V was cut by 6 bases and J by 5 bases, with 13 bases left in between.

The genes are TRBV5-1 and TRBJ1-4; possible D gene TRBD1, 6 bases. V lost 2 bases to trimming and J lost 8 bases, with 13 bases between them. Germline lookup yields CDR1 SGHRS and CDR2 YFSETQ. This CDR3 has 14 amino acids. The CDR3 spells CASSLQGGREKLFF. The CDR3 coding sequence is TGCGCCAGCAGCTTACAGGGCGGGAGAGAAAAACTGTTTTTT.

The chain recombines TRBV29-1 with TRBJ1-5; D not resolved. CDR3 length: 13 amino acids. CDR1 SQVTM and CDR2 ANQGSEA come from the germline V gene. The germline V and J ends were trimmed by 3 bases and 5 bases, with 11 bases remaining between them. Here the CDR3 reads CSVDGVLDQPQHF. The CDR3 DNA follows: TGCAGCGTTGACGGGGTTCTCGATCAGCCCCAGCATTTT. Using reference TRBV29-1 and TRBJ1-5 for the parts outside the CDR3, the full variable domain is SAVISQKPSRDICQRGTSLTIQCQVDSQVTMMFWYRQQPGQSLTLIATANQGSEATYESGFVIDKFPISRPNLTFSTLTVSNMSPEDSSIYLCSVDGVLDQPQHFGDGTRLSIL.

The CDR3 DNA sequence: TGTGCCAGCTCAGCACAAGGGGGTGCTGGAAACACCATATATTTT. Encoded protein: CASSAQGGAGNTIYF. The J gene is TRBJ1-3, the V gene TRBV18, with D possibly being TRBD1 (6 bases). CDR1 KGHSH and CDR2 LQKENI come from the germline V gene. The CDR3 is 15 residues long. Trimming cost V 5 bases and J 2 bases, with 13 bases left between them.

The chain carries TRBV6-5 and TRBJ1-1, with D maybe TRBD1 (5 bases). Germline-derived CDR1 and CDR2 are MNHEY and SVGAGI. The CDR3 spans 16 residues. The germline V and J ends were trimmed by 0 bases and 0 bases, with 11 bases remaining between them. The CDR3 sequence is CASSYSRAGLNTEAFF. CDR3 coding DNA: TGTGCCAGCAGTTACTCGAGAGCAGGGTTGAACACTGAAGCTTTCTTT.

This clone appeared a single time. This sequence joins TRBV30 and TRBJ2-7; TRBD1 is a possible D gene (6 bases). Trimming left V 2 bases short and J 2 bases short, with 10 bases between. CDR3 length: 13 residues. The germline gives CDR1 GTSNPN, CDR2 SVGIG (reference sequence). DNA for the CDR3: TGTGCCTGGAGTCTGGACAGCACCTACGAGCAGTACTTC. Translating it yields CAWSLDSTYEQYF.

This chain connects TRBV5-5 to TRBJ1-2; TRBD1 agrees at 8 bases. Trimming removed 1 base from V and 10 bases from J; junction bases left unmatched: 9. Germline V gives CDR1 SGHKS, CDR2 YYEKEE (reference sequence). The CDR3 spans 14 residues. In DNA form, the CDR3 reads TGTGCCAGCAGCTTGCGTGGGACAGGTGTTCCCTACACCTTC. Translation: CASSLRGTGVPYTF.

The chain joins TRBV6-5 to TRBJ2-7; the match to TRBD1 covers 7 bases. The junction had 10 bases not matched to a gene; V was cut back by 7 bases and J by 4 bases. The CDR3 loop spans 14 amino acids. CDR1 MNHEY and CDR2 SVGAGI come from the germline V gene. This CDR3 is CASTPRQGMYEQYF. CDR3 coding DNA: TGTGCCAGCACCCCGAGACAGGGCATGTACGAGCAGTACTTC.

The gene calls are TRBV9 and TRBJ2-7, with TRBD2 matching over 7 bases. J gave up 4 bases and V 3 bases, and 10 bases lay outside the gene matches. CDR1 is SGDLS and CDR2 is YYNGEE in the germline V gene. This CDR3 has 15 residues. Written as DNA, the CDR3 is TGTGCCAGCAGCGCCGCCTGGGGGGGGATATACGAGCAGTACTTC. This gives the protein CASSAAWGGIYEQYF.

This chain connects TRBV6-1 to TRBJ2-7, with D perhaps TRBD2 (5 bases). This CDR3 contains 16 residues. The V gene lost 0 bases and the J gene lost 3 bases, with 15 bases spanning the gap. CDR1 and CDR2 from the germline V gene are MNHNS and SASEGT. CDR3 nucleotides: TGTGCCAGCAGTGAAGCTACCCGGACCGGGGACTACGAGCAGTACTTC. Translated, it gives CASSEATRTGDYEQYF.